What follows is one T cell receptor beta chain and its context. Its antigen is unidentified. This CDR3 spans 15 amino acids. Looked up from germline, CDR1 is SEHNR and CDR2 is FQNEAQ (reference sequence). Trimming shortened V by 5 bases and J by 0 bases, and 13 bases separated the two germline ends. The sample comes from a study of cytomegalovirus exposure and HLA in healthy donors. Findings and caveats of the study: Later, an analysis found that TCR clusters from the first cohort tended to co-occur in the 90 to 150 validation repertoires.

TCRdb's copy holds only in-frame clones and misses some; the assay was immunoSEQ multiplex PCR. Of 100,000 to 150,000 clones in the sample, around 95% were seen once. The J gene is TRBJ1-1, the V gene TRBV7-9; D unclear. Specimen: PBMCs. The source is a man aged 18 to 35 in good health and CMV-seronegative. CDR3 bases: TGTGCCAGCAGCGGTAAGACAAGCTTGAACACTGAAGCTTTCTTT. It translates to CASSGKTSLNTEAFF.